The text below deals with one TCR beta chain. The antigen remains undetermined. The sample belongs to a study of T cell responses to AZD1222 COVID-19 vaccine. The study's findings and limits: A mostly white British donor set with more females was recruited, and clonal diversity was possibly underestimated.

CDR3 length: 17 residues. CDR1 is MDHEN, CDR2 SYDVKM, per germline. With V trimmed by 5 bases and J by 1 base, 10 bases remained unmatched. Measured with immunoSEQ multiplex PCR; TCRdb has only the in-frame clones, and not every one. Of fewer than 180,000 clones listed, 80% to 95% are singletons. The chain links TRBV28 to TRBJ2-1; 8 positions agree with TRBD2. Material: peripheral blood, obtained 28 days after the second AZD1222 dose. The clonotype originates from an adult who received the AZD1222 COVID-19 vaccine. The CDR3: CASSRDSGDISYNEQFF. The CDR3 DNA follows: TGTGCCAGCAGTCGCGATAGCGGGGACATTTCCTACAATGAGCAGTTCTTC.